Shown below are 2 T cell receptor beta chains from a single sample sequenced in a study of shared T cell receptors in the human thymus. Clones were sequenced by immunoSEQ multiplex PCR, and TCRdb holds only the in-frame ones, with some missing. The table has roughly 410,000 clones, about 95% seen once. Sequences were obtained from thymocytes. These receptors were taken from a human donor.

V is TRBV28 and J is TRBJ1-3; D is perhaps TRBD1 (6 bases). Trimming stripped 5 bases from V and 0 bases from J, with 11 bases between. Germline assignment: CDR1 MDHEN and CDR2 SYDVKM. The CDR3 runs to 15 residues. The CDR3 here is CASSHRAGSGNTIYF. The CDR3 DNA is TGTGCCAGCAGTCACAGGGCCGGCTCTGGAAACACCATATATTTT.

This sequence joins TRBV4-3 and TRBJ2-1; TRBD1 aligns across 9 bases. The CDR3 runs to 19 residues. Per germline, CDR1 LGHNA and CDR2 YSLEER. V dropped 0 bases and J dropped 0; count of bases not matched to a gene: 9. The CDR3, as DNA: TGCGCCAGCAGCCAAGACCTCGGGACAGGGAGGAGCTCCTACAATGAGCAGTTCTTC. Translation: CASSQDLGTGRSSYNEQFF.